The source of this T cell receptor beta chain is a study of monozygotic twins with inflammatory bowel disease. The CDR3 extends over 15 amino acids. CDR1 and CDR2 (germline): SGHVS, FQNEAQ. Each CDR3 protein gets one entry in TCRdb, which reprocessed the 5' RACE reads and gives no DNA. The sample yields about 93,000 distinct CDR3 sequences, of which the top ten take up approximately 7.4%. The rearrangement links TRBV7-8 to TRBJ2-2; TCRdb indicates TRBD1, and absent DNA this call remains unverified. The clonotype was recovered from a human donor with ulcerative colitis or Crohn's disease, or a healthy co-twin of an affected twin (not recorded which). Source material: blood. The CDR3 here is CASSLGIGGAGELFF.